These 27 T cell receptor beta chains were all obtained from the same sample, sequenced in a study of blood T cell repertoires in COVID-19. Sequencing used immunoSEQ multiplex PCR; TCRdb keeps in-frame clones, though not all of them. The sample has about 350,000 clones, roughly 86% seen once. Sequences were obtained from PBMCs or T cells enriched from blood (not recorded which). These receptors all stem from a young woman who had been exposed to COVID-19.

J is TRBJ2-4 and V is TRBV30, with 9 positions matching TRBD2. Germline assignment: CDR1 GTSNPN and CDR2 SVGIG (reference sequence). CDR3 length equals 14 residues. V shed 7 bases, J shed 6 bases, and the junction held 10 bases outside the gene matches. CDR3 sequence reads: CASASSGTPNIQYF. In nucleotides, the CDR3 is TGTGCCTCGGCCTCTAGCGGGACCCCAAACATTCAGTACTTC.

This clone was observed a few times. This chain links TRBV13 with TRBJ1-4; 8 bases fit TRBD1. CDR1 PRHDT and CDR2 FYEKMQ come from the germline V gene (reference sequence). CDR3 length: 17 amino acids. The V segment lost 5 bases and the J segment 8 bases; nucleotides outside the gene matches: 16. CDR3 region: CASSEGQTGEVNEKLFF. CDR3 sequence (DNA): TGTGCCAGCAGCGAGGGTCAGACAGGGGAGGTTAACGAAAAACTGTTTTTT.

The chain is built from TRBV9 and TRBJ1-4; D not resolved. Germline V gene data show CDR1 as SGDLS and CDR2 as YYNGEE. V shed 4 bases and J shed 8 bases, with 15 bases lying between them. The length of the CDR3 is 14 residues. The chain's CDR3 is CASSLGPLGEKLFF. CDR3 in DNA: TGTGCCAGCAGCCTAGGACCCCTCGGGGAAAAACTGTTTTTT.

The chain uses TRBV2 and TRBJ1-1; tentatively, D is TRBD1 (6 bases). Germline V gene data show CDR1 as SNHLY and CDR2 as FYNNEI. The CDR3 length is 15 residues. With 1 base removed from V and 5 bases from J, the gap between germline ends came to 14 bases. CDR3 region: CASSEDGAQGTEAFF. The DNA of the CDR3 is TGTGCCAGCAGTGAAGATGGGGCGCAGGGGACTGAAGCTTTCTTT.

The V call is TRBV3-1 (or the pseudogene TRBV3-2), the J call TRBJ1-2; TRBD1 aligns across 9 bases. CDR1 and CDR2 (germline): LGHDT, YNNKEL (reference sequence). Trimming cost V 2 bases and J 6 bases; bases outside gene matches: 7. The CDR3 consists of 15 residues. The CDR3 DNA follows: TGTGCCAGCAGCCAACATACAGGGGGCCACGATGGCTACACCTTC. Translating it yields CASSQHTGGHDGYTF.

The chain has TRBV7-2 and TRBJ2-7; TRBD2 aligns across 9 bases. This CDR3 comprises 14 residues. Germline-derived CDR1 and CDR2 are SGHTA and FQGNSA. V lost 5 bases, J lost 2 bases, and 4 bases stayed unmatched. CDR3 DNA sequence: TGTGCCAGCAGCCCTAGCGGGGCCACCTACGAGCAGTACTTC. Residues: CASSPSGATYEQYF.

The chain carries TRBV19 and TRBJ1-1; D gene unclear. Germline V lookup: CDR1 LNHDA, CDR2 SQIVND (reference sequence). The length of the CDR3 is 13 residues. V gave up 5 bases and J gave up 4 bases, with 11 bases separating them. In DNA form, the CDR3 reads TGTGCCAGTAGTGCCCGGGGAGGCACTGAAGCTTTCTTT. It specifies CASSARGGTEAFF.

The chain links TRBV28 to TRBJ2-1, with D hard to call. The length of the CDR3 is 12 residues. Germline V gives CDR1 MDHEN, CDR2 SYDVKM. Trimming shortened V by 5 bases and J by 9 bases, and 11 bases separated the two germline ends. CDR3 in DNA: TGTGCCAGCAGTACCCAGGTGGGTGAGCAGTTCTTC. Translated: CASSTQVGEQFF.

This chain joins TRBV5-1 and TRBJ2-3; D perhaps matches TRBD2 (5 bases). With 0 bases removed from V and 4 bases from J, the gap between germline ends came to 9 bases. The CDR3 is 14 amino acids. Germline V gene lookup returns CDR1 SGHRS and CDR2 YFSETQ. The CDR3 region is CASSLGGFPDTQYF. Written as DNA, the CDR3 is TGCGCCAGCAGCTTGGGCGGGTTCCCAGATACGCAGTATTTT.

The chain couples TRBV20-1 to TRBJ2-5, with a possible D match to TRBD2 (5 bases). Trimming cost V 3 bases and J 5 bases, with 16 bases left between them. The CDR3 is 14 residues long. CDR1 and CDR2 from the germline V gene are DFQATT and SNEGSKA (reference sequence). The CDR3: CSASRGRDSETQYF. The CDR3 region has the DNA TGCAGTGCTAGTCGAGGGCGTGATTCGGAGACCCAGTACTTC.

This clone was counted between two and nine times. The V call is TRBV11-2, the J call TRBJ2-7; the match to TRBD2 covers 9 bases. Trimming cost V 3 bases and J 11 bases; bases outside gene matches: 11. Germline V gene lookup returns CDR1 SGHAT and CDR2 FQNNGV. The CDR3 extends over 14 amino acids. CDR3 sequence: CASSLGGDSGSEYF. CDR3 DNA sequence: TGTGCCAGCAGCTTGGGGGGGGATAGCGGGAGCGAGTACTTC.

The genes are TRBV2 and TRBJ1-5; D possibly corresponds to TRBD1 (6 bases). The V end was cut by 7 bases, the J end by 3 bases, with 16 bases between. The CDR3 runs 15 residues. In germline, CDR1 is SNHLY, CDR2 FYNNEI. The CDR3 loop reads CASKGGVNVNQPQHF. The DNA of the CDR3 is TGTGCCAGCAAGGGGGGGGTCAACGTCAATCAGCCCCAGCATTTT.

This chain uses TRBV9 with TRBJ1-1; D is possibly TRBD1 (5 bases). V shed 3 bases and J shed 0 bases, with 12 bases lying between them. There are 15 residues in the CDR3. The germline CDR1 and CDR2 sequences are SGDLS and YYNGEE. CDR3 region: CASSAGGSMNTEAFF. Written as DNA, the CDR3 is TGTGCCAGCAGCGCGGGGGGGTCCATGAACACTGAAGCTTTCTTT. The full variable domain, completed using reference TRBV9 and TRBJ1-1, is DSGVTQTPKHLITATGQRVTLRCSPRSGDLSVYWYQQSLDQGLQFLIQYYNGEERAKGNILERFSAQQFPDLHSELNLSSLELGDSALYFCASSAGGSMNTEAFFGQGTRLTVV.

This chain links TRBV28 with TRBJ2-1, with 7 bases identical to TRBD1. The length of the CDR3 is 14 residues. V shed 8 bases and J 4 bases; nucleotides not matched to a gene: 8. Germline values: CDR1 MDHEN, CDR2 SYDVKM. CDR3 sequence (DNA): TGTGCCAGCGGGTTAGGGACAGATTACAATGAGCAGTTCTTC. It codes for CASGLGTDYNEQFF.

V gene TRBV5-1 combines with J gene TRBJ1-2; 9 bases align to TRBD1. The CDR3 runs to 16 residues. The ends lost 4 bases at V and 4 bases at J; junction bases unmatched: 11. Germline values: CDR1 SGHRS, CDR2 YFSETQ. The CDR3 spells CASSPEQGAAGYGYTF. The CDR3 region has the DNA TGCGCCAGCAGCCCAGAACAGGGGGCTGCGGGCTATGGCTACACCTTC.

The rearrangement joins TRBV19 to TRBJ1-5, with 9 bases aligning to TRBD1. V was clipped by 2 bases and J by 4 bases; unmatched bases: 6. Germline values: CDR1 LNHDA, CDR2 SQIVND (reference sequence). The CDR3 runs 16 residues. The CDR3 protein is CASSIRGGQGNQPQHF. As DNA, the CDR3 is TGTGCCAGTAGTATAAGGGGAGGACAGGGGAATCAGCCCCAGCATTTT.

The chain carries TRBV12-5 and TRBJ2-1; 16 nucleotides align to TRBD2. V lost 5 bases and J lost 2; bases outside the gene matches: 9. Germline loops: CDR1 LGHNT, CDR2 FRNRAP. CDR3 length: 19 residues. CDR3: CASGPAGLAGGGAYNEQFF. In nucleotides, the CDR3 is TGTGCTAGTGGTCCAGCGGGACTAGCGGGAGGGGGGGCCTACAATGAGCAGTTCTTC.

The chain is built from TRBV27 and TRBJ1-1; a weak D match, TRBD1 (6 bases). The CDR3 is 14 amino acids. V was pared by 6 bases and J by 1 base, with 12 bases between. Per germline, CDR1 MNHEY and CDR2 SMNVEV (reference sequence). DNA for the CDR3: TGTGCCAGCAGCACCCGCAGGGGGAACACTGAAGCTTTCTTT. Its translation: CASSTRRGNTEAFF.

The gene calls are TRBV27 and TRBJ1-2; a possible D gene is TRBD1 (5 bases). Trimming cost V 4 bases and J 0 bases, with 9 bases left between them. Per germline, CDR1 MNHEY and CDR2 SMNVEV (reference sequence). The length of the CDR3 is 14 residues. The CDR3 sequence is CASSYRLPNYGYTF. In nucleotides, the CDR3 is TGTGCCAGCAGTTACAGGTTACCTAACTATGGCTACACCTTC.

The CDR3 region has the DNA TGTGCCAGCAGCCCACGGGACACCTCCTACGAGCAGTACTTC. Its translation: CASSPRDTSYEQYF. The chain has TRBV7-8 and TRBJ2-7; D is possibly TRBD1 (6 bases). The CDR3 is made up of 14 amino acids. Looked up from germline, CDR1 is SGHVS and CDR2 is FQNEAQ. V lost 5 bases to trimming and J lost 0 bases, with 11 bases between them.

This chain links TRBV27 with TRBJ2-7, with a possible D match to TRBD1 (6 bases). CDR3 length: 13 amino acids. The germline V gene encodes CDR1 MNHEY and CDR2 SMNVEV (reference sequence). Between the trimmed V and J ends, which lost 8 bases and 1 base, there was a span of 12 bases. The CDR3 region has the DNA TGTGCCAGCGGATCGACAGGTTCCTACGAGCAGTACTTC. This encodes CASGSTGSYEQYF.

V and J are TRBV9 and TRBJ1-4; 7 bases line up with TRBD1. Germline lookup yields CDR1 SGDLS and CDR2 YYNGEE. The length of the CDR3 is 15 residues. The V gene end was trimmed by 4 bases and the J gene end by 3 bases; junction bases not matched to a gene: 6. CDR3 nucleotide sequence: TGTGCCAGCAGCCTTAAAGACAGGGCTAATGAAAAACTGTTTTTT. This gives the protein CASSLKDRANEKLFF.

In its sample, this clone was seen a few times. This chain connects TRBV9 to TRBJ2-3, with 9 positions matching TRBD2. The trim removed 0 bases at V and 8 bases at J, leaving 7 bases unmatched. This CDR3 is built from 15 residues. The germline gives CDR1 SGDLS, CDR2 YYNGEE. The CDR3 is CASSVEASGTLTQYF. CDR3 nucleotides: TGTGCCAGCAGCGTAGAGGCTAGCGGGACCCTTACGCAGTATTTT.

The gene calls are TRBV7-2 and TRBJ1-2, with D hard to call. Per germline, CDR1 SGHTA and CDR2 FQGNSA. The CDR3 is made up of 15 amino acids. The V and J ends lost 6 bases and 0 bases respectively, with 14 bases between them. The CDR3 DNA reads TGTGCCAGCAGGCCTGGACTTAATACTAACTATGGCTACACCTTC. Protein product: CASRPGLNTNYGYTF.

The rearrangement uses TRBV19 and TRBJ1-1; D is possibly TRBD1 (6 bases). The CDR3 spans 13 residues. Trimming took off 4 bases at V and 4 bases at J, with 10 bases between the two ends. Germline CDR1 reads LNHDA; CDR2 reads SQIVND (reference sequence). The CDR3 sequence: CASSNKGVTEAFF. The CDR3 DNA is TGTGCCAGTAGTAACAAGGGGGTCACTGAAGCTTTCTTT.

The V call is TRBV19, the J call TRBJ1-1; a weak D match, TRBD1 (5 bases). This CDR3 comprises 14 residues. The V end lost 3 bases, the J end lost 2 bases, and 10 bases lay between the germline ends. The V gene's germline CDR1 is LNHDA and CDR2 SQIVND (reference sequence). The DNA of the CDR3 is TGTGCCAGTAGTATCGGGACTATTAACACTGAAGCTTTCTTT. Translated: CASSIGTINTEAFF.

The chain is built from TRBV13 and TRBJ2-2; the D gene is possibly TRBD1 (6 bases). Germline V CDR1 and CDR2: PRHDT, FYEKMQ (reference sequence). CDR3 length equals 14 residues. With 8 bases removed from V and 3 bases from J, the gap between germline ends came to 13 bases. CDR3 loop: CASGYGTHTGELFF. As DNA, the CDR3 is TGTGCCAGCGGCTACGGGACACACACCGGGGAGCTGTTTTTT.